The 28 T cell receptor beta chains listed next were all sequenced from one sample in a study of blood T cell repertoires in COVID-19. TCRdb's copy holds only in-frame clones and misses some; the assay was immunoSEQ multiplex PCR. Of about 99,000 clones in the sample, approximately 79% were seen once. The material sequenced was peripheral blood. The source is a woman older than 75 with active or convalescent COVID-19.

This chain links TRBV6-6 with TRBJ2-1; 10 positions agree with TRBD1. This CDR3 has 14 amino acids. Trimming removed 6 bases from V and 2 bases from J; junction bases left unmatched: 1. Germline values: CDR1 MNHNY, CDR2 SVGAGI (reference sequence). The DNA of the CDR3 is TGTGCCAGCAGGGGGACAGGGGCCTACAATGAGCAGTTCTTC. This sequence encodes CASRGTGAYNEQFF.

The chain couples TRBV28 to TRBJ1-5, with TRBD1 matching over 9 bases. CDR1 and CDR2 (germline): MDHEN, SYDVKM. The CDR3 has 15 amino acids. The V gene end was trimmed by 1 base and the J gene end by 5 bases; junction bases not matched to a gene: 3. DNA for the CDR3: TGTGCCAGCAGTTTATATGGGACAGGGTATCAGCCCCAGCATTTT. Translation gives CASSLYGTGYQPQHF.

The rearrangement joins TRBV5-6 to TRBJ2-2; 10 bases line up with TRBD1. The CDR3 spans 16 residues. In germline, CDR1 is SGHDT, CDR2 YYEEEE. The junction had 11 bases not matched to a gene; V was cut back by 4 bases and J by 8 bases. The CDR3: CASSLGTGAGSGELFF. The CDR3 DNA sequence: TGTGCCAGCAGCCTCGGGACAGGGGCGGGCTCGGGGGAGCTGTTTTTT.

V usage is TRBV24-1 and J usage is TRBJ2-3; 11 bases are a match to TRBD2. CDR3 length: 16 amino acids. Germline-derived CDR1 and CDR2 are KGHDR and SFDVKD. With 4 bases clipped from V and 6 bases from J, the junction kept 8 bases outside the gene matches. The CDR3 region is CATSEFLAGGTDTQYF. CDR3 bases: TGTGCCACCAGTGAGTTCCTAGCGGGAGGTACGGATACGCAGTATTTT.

As DNA, the CDR3 is TGTGCCAGTAGGTGGGACAGGACGAACACTGAAGCTTTCTTT. Translation: CASRWDRTNTEAFF. The chain has TRBV19 and TRBJ1-1, with 8 bases that match TRBD1. CDR1 is LNHDA and CDR2 is SQIVND in the germline V gene (reference sequence). The CDR3 totals 14 residues. V shed 6 bases, J shed 1 base, and the junction held 4 bases outside the gene matches.

The V and J genes are TRBV7-9 and TRBJ1-1; 9 positions agree with TRBD1. The V and J ends lost 1 base and 5 bases, in that order; junction bases with no gene match: 8. The CDR3 has 16 residues. Germline V lookup: CDR1 SEHNR, CDR2 FQNEAQ (reference sequence). CDR3 in DNA: TGTGCCAGCAGCTTAGGGGGACAGGGAAAGGCAACTGAAGCTTTCTTT. This translates into CASSLGGQGKATEAFF.

Here the CDR3 reads CAWSHAGQGYTGELFF. CDR3 nucleotides: TGTGCCTGGAGTCATGCGGGACAGGGTTACACCGGGGAGCTGTTTTTT. The V gene is TRBV30, the J gene TRBJ2-2; 9 bases are shared with TRBD1. Germline trimming cut 2 bases from V and 3 bases from J; bases unmatched to any gene: 7. Germline CDR1 is GTSNPN and CDR2 is SVGIG (reference sequence). The CDR3 contains 16 residues. The full variable domain, rest sourced from reference TRBV30 and TRBJ2-2, is SQTIHQWPATLVQPVGSPLSLECTVEGTSNPNLYWYRQAAGRGLQLLFYSVGIGQISSEVPQNLSASRPQDRQFILSSKKLLLSDSGFYLCAWSHAGQGYTGELFFGEGSRLTVL.

The CDR3 coding sequence is TGTGCCATTGGACAGGGGAATTTAGTTGGAAACACCATATATTTT. This encodes CAIGQGNLVGNTIYF. The rearrangement uses TRBV10-3 and TRBJ1-3, with TRBD1 matching over 9 bases. Looked up from germline, CDR1 is ENHRY and CDR2 is SYGVKD. This CDR3 comprises 15 residues. Trimming cost V 9 bases and J 3 bases; bases outside gene matches: 9.

This CDR3 reads CASSLVIGNEQFF. CDR3 sequence (DNA): TGTGCCAGCAGCTTGGTGATCGGCAATGAGCAGTTCTTC. This sequence joins TRBV5-5 and TRBJ2-1; D unresolved. Germline V gene data show CDR1 as SGHKS and CDR2 as YYEKEE (reference sequence). V was clipped by 0 bases and J by 6 bases, with 7 bases between them. The CDR3 has 13 amino acids.

J is TRBJ2-5 and V is TRBV7-3; D is undetermined. This CDR3 region has 13 residues. V lost 1 base to trimming and J lost 2 bases, with 5 bases between them. From germline, CDR1 is SGHTA and CDR2 FQGTGA. The CDR3 loop is CASSLMRQETQYF. CDR3 nucleotides: TGTGCCAGCAGCTTAATGAGGCAAGAGACCCAGTACTTC.

V usage is TRBV6-5 and J usage is TRBJ2-3, with 7 bases aligning to TRBD2. The CDR3 loop spans 15 amino acids. Germline CDR1 is MNHEY and CDR2 is SVGAGI. V shed 6 bases and J 1 base; nucleotides not matched to a gene: 7. The CDR3 loop reads CASSTDSGRTDTQYF. CDR3 sequence (DNA): TGTGCCAGCAGCACAGATAGCGGGCGCACAGATACGCAGTATTTT.

The J gene is TRBJ1-1, the V gene TRBV7-9, with a weak D call TRBD1 (6 bases). The CDR3 sequence is 13 residues long. V lost 5 bases and J lost 3, with 10 bases in between. Germline lookup yields CDR1 SEHNR and CDR2 FQNEAQ (reference sequence). The CDR3 sequence is CASSARGYTEAFF. The CDR3 nucleotides are TGTGCCAGCAGCGCCAGGGGATACACTGAAGCTTTCTTT. The entire variable domain, with the rest obtained from reference TRBV7-9 and TRBJ1-1, is as follows: DTGVSQNPRHKITKRGQNVTFRCDPISEHNRLYWYRQTLGQGPEFLTYFQNEAQLEKSRLLSDRFSAERPKGSFSTLEIQRTEQGDSAMYLCASSARGYTEAFFGQGTRLTVV.

The chain joins TRBV4-1 to TRBJ2-3; D possibly corresponds to TRBD2 (7 bases). The CDR3 consists of 16 residues. Germline V gene sequence: CDR1 MGHRA, CDR2 YSYEKL. V dropped 6 bases and J dropped 1 base, with 17 bases sitting between them. The CDR3 spells CASSPRGGTGTDTQYF. CDR3 DNA: TGCGCCAGCAGTCCCCGCGGGGGCACAGGCACAGATACGCAGTATTTT.

The CDR3 loop is CASSPGTSGSTYEQYF. As DNA, the CDR3 is TGCGCCAGCAGCCCAGGGACTAGCGGTTCTACCTACGAGCAGTACTTC. V gene TRBV5-1 combines with J gene TRBJ2-7, with 11 bases lining up with TRBD2. Germline V gene sequence: CDR1 SGHRS, CDR2 YFSETQ. V shed 4 bases, J shed 2 bases, and the junction held 8 bases outside the gene matches. This CDR3 has 16 residues.

The rearrangement links TRBV18 to TRBJ1-5; 7 nucleotides agree with TRBD1. CDR3 length: 15 amino acids. Germline CDR1 reads KGHSH; CDR2 reads LQKENI. The trim removed 5 bases at V and 5 bases at J, leaving 9 bases unmatched. CDR3 DNA sequence: TGTGCCAGCTCAAAGCCAGGGGGTGTTGATCAGCCCCAGCATTTT. Encoded protein: CASSKPGGVDQPQHF.

This clone was observed once. The chain employs TRBV2 and TRBJ1-5; a weak D match, TRBD1 (5 bases). Germline assignment: CDR1 SNHLY and CDR2 FYNNEI. This CDR3 region has 15 residues. V was clipped by 4 bases and J by 9 bases, with 19 bases between them. The CDR3 loop reads CASSVRARGSGPQHF. CDR3 bases: TGTGCCAGCAGTGTTCGGGCTAGGGGTAGTGGGCCCCAGCATTTT.

The chain joins TRBV11-2 to TRBJ2-7; 11 nucleotides agree with TRBD2. V trimming: 5 bases; J trimming: 1 base; junction bases outside the gene matches: 7. In germline, CDR1 is SGHAT, CDR2 FQNNGV. The CDR3 sequence is 16 residues long. CDR3 DNA sequence: TGTGCCAGCAGCCGCGCGCTAGCGGGAGGATCCTACGAGCAGTACTTC. Translating gives CASSRALAGGSYEQYF.

The chain employs TRBV2 and TRBJ2-7; D perhaps matches TRBD1 (5 bases). The CDR3 consists of 15 residues. In germline, CDR1 is SNHLY, CDR2 FYNNEI. The germline V and J ends were trimmed by 2 bases and 0 bases, with 11 bases remaining between them. The DNA for the CDR3 is TGTGCCAGCAGTGAAACAGGACATAGCTCCTACGAGCAGTACTTC. Its protein is CASSETGHSSYEQYF.

The chain recombines TRBV4-3 with TRBJ1-2; D ambiguous. The CDR3 contains 14 residues. The ends were cut back, 0 bases at V and 2 bases at J, with 7 bases in the middle. Germline CDR1 is LGHNA and CDR2 is YSLEER. CDR3 nucleotides: TGCGCCAGCAGCCAAGATCTAGGAAACTATGGCTACACCTTC. Its translation: CASSQDLGNYGYTF.

V is TRBV5-1 and J is TRBJ1-2, with no clear D. The CDR3 totals 14 residues. Trimming removed 0 bases from V and 2 bases from J, with 8 bases in between. Germline loops: CDR1 SGHRS, CDR2 YFSETQ. The CDR3 nucleotides read TGCGCCAGCAGCTTGGATCAGGTGAACTATGGCTACACCTTC. This encodes CASSLDQVNYGYTF.

The chain uses TRBV6-1 and TRBJ2-1; D is uncertain. Looked up from germline, CDR1 is MNHNS and CDR2 is SASEGT. With 6 bases removed from V and 5 bases from J, the gap between germline ends came to 8 bases. The CDR3 covers 12 residues. DNA for the CDR3: TGTGCCAGCAGGATACTGAACAATGAGCAGTTCTTC. It encodes CASRILNNEQFF.

V is TRBV5-1 and J is TRBJ2-5; D is unclear. The CDR3 has 11 amino acids. V lost 0 bases and J lost 5, with 2 bases in between. Per the germline V gene, CDR1 is SGHRS and CDR2 is YFSETQ. Here the CDR3 reads CASSLAETQYF. The CDR3 coding sequence is TGCGCCAGCAGCTTGGCTGAGACCCAGTACTTC.

The genes are TRBV6-5 and TRBJ1-2; a possible D gene is TRBD1 (5 bases). Germline V lookup: CDR1 MNHEY, CDR2 SVGAGI. The CDR3 sequence is 12 residues long. The V end was cut by 5 bases, the J end by 4 bases, with 8 bases between. CDR3 protein: CASSRQGYGYTF. The CDR3 nucleotides read TGTGCCAGCAGTCGTCAGGGCTATGGCTACACCTTC.

The chain recombines TRBV6-5 with TRBJ2-1; 9 positions match TRBD2. The CDR3 runs 14 residues. Germline assignment: CDR1 MNHEY and CDR2 SVGAGI. With 6 bases clipped from V and 7 bases from J, the junction kept 7 bases outside the gene matches. CDR3 sequence: CASRGLATINEQFF. The CDR3 region has the DNA TGTGCCAGCAGAGGACTAGCGACTATTAATGAGCAGTTCTTC.

The V and J genes are TRBV5-1 and TRBJ2-3; the match to TRBD1 covers 10 bases. J was trimmed by 5 bases and V by 4 bases; bases with no gene match: 10. Germline lookup yields CDR1 SGHRS and CDR2 YFSETQ. The CDR3 has 16 residues. The CDR3 reads CASSPPGQGRVDTQYF. The DNA of the CDR3 is TGCGCCAGCAGCCCTCCGGGACAGGGGCGTGTAGATACGCAGTATTTT.

This chain joins TRBV5-5 and TRBJ1-1, with D uncertain. CDR3 length: 13 amino acids. Germline V gene sequence: CDR1 SGHKS, CDR2 YYEKEE (reference sequence). The V end lost 6 bases, the J end lost 3 bases, and 12 bases lay between the germline ends. The CDR3 reads CASILGGYTEAFF. Here the CDR3 DNA reads TGTGCCAGCATCCTTGGAGGGTACACTGAAGCTTTCTTT.

The V and J genes are TRBV5-4 and TRBJ2-3; 9 bases match TRBD2. Looked up from germline, CDR1 is SGHNT and CDR2 is YYREEE (reference sequence). V dropped 5 bases and J dropped 0; count of bases not matched to a gene: 7. The CDR3 extends over 16 amino acids. In DNA form, the CDR3 reads TGTGCCAGCAGGGCCGGGACTAGCCATAGCACAGATACGCAGTATTTT. Its translation: CASRAGTSHSTDTQYF.

The chain is built from TRBV5-6 and TRBJ2-5; 11 nucleotides line up with TRBD2. After removal of 4 bases from V and 4 bases from J, the junction contained 9 bases not matched to a gene. Germline lookup yields CDR1 SGHDT and CDR2 YYEEEE. There are 16 residues in the CDR3. CDR3 bases: TGTGCCAGCAGCACTGGAGGCCTAGCGGGAGGAGAGACCCAGTACTTC. This codes for CASSTGGLAGGETQYF.